This entry lists 12 T cell receptor beta chains sequenced from one sample in a study of blood T cell repertoires in COVID-19. Sequencing used immunoSEQ multiplex PCR; TCRdb keeps in-frame clones, though not all of them. The sample shows some 270,000 clones, around 82% of them seen only once. Material for sequencing was peripheral blood. Every receptor here comes from a person between 65 and 79 years old with COVID-19, enrolled during active disease.

The chain links TRBV7-2 to TRBJ2-1; the match to TRBD2 covers 14 bases. Germline CDR1 SGHTA, CDR2 FQGNSA. J lost 10 bases, V lost 5 bases, and 7 bases had no gene match. The CDR3 is made up of 15 amino acids. The CDR3 is CASSPRLAGGPEQFF. CDR3 coding DNA: TGTGCCAGCAGCCCGAGACTAGCGGGGGGGCCGGAGCAGTTCTTC.

This clone was recorded once. V and J are TRBV5-1 and TRBJ2-3; 7 bases are a match to TRBD1. V lost 4 bases, J lost 4 bases, and 6 bases stayed unmatched. CDR3 size: 14 residues. The germline V gene has CDR1 SGHRS and CDR2 YFSETQ. This chain's CDR3 is CASSHGTVPDTQYF. The CDR3 DNA reads as TGCGCCAGCAGCCATGGGACAGTCCCAGATACGCAGTATTTT.

The V call is TRBV28, the J call TRBJ1-5; TRBD1 matches 7 bases. The CDR3 sequence is 14 residues long. CDR1 and CDR2 (germline): MDHEN, SYDVKM. V was pared by 4 bases and J by 5 bases, with 5 bases of the junction left unmatched. In nucleotides, the CDR3 is TGTGCCAGCAGTTCACTTGACAGGGATCAGCCCCAGCATTTT. Translated: CASSSLDRDQPQHF.

J is TRBJ2-7 and V is TRBV7-9; possibly TRBD2 for D (6 bases). Per the germline V gene, CDR1 is SEHNR and CDR2 is FQNEAQ (reference sequence). The CDR3 is made up of 15 amino acids. Between the trimmed V and J ends, which lost 5 bases and 3 bases, there was a span of 17 bases. The CDR3 nucleotides are TGTGCCAGCAGCAAATCCGGGGGTTCCCACTACGAGCAGTACTTC. It yields the protein CASSKSGGSHYEQYF.

The chain employs TRBV7-2 and TRBJ1-5; unclear D gene. V was cut by 6 bases and J by 0 bases, with 9 bases left in between. The germline gives CDR1 SGHTA, CDR2 FQGNSA. This CDR3 has 14 amino acids. The CDR3 protein is CASSLRSSNQPQHF. CDR3 coding DNA: TGTGCCAGCAGTTTGAGGAGTAGCAATCAGCCCCAGCATTTT.

The gene calls are TRBV6-6 and TRBJ1-1; 11 nucleotides agree with TRBD1. The CDR3 consists of 16 residues. In germline, CDR1 is MNHNY, CDR2 SVGAGI (reference sequence). V was clipped by 5 bases and J by 6 bases; unmatched bases: 11. The CDR3 DNA sequence: TGTGCCAGCAGTCCCCGAGGCGGGACAGGGGGTCCTGAAGCTTTCTTT. As protein: CASSPRGGTGGPEAFF.

The chain links TRBV19 to TRBJ1-1; D might be TRBD1 (6 bases). The CDR3 spans 15 residues. CDR1 and CDR2 from the germline V gene are LNHDA and SQIVND (reference sequence). Deletions cut 6 bases from V and 4 bases from J, with 18 bases between. CDR3 sequence: CASSPNQGRITEAFF. In DNA, the CDR3 is TGTGCCAGTAGCCCCAATCAGGGGCGAATCACTGAAGCTTTCTTT. The full variable domain, its missing parts supplied by reference TRBV19 and TRBJ1-1, is DGGITQSPKYLFRKEGQNVTLSCEQNLNHDAMYWYRQDPGQGLRLIYYSQIVNDFQKGDIAEGYSVSREKKESFPLTVTSAQKNPTAFYLCASSPNQGRITEAFFGQGTRLTVV.

The V call is TRBV28, the J call TRBJ2-3; tentative D call: TRBD2 (5 bases). CDR3 length: 12 residues. Deletions cut 7 bases from V and 6 bases from J, with 11 bases between. Germline-derived CDR1 and CDR2 are MDHEN and SYDVKM. The chain's CDR3 is CASTSRGDTQYF. For the CDR3, the DNA is TGTGCCAGCACCTCTCGAGGGGATACGCAGTATTTT.

This chain links TRBV5-1 with TRBJ1-4; 7 bases agree with TRBD1. The germline gives CDR1 SGHRS, CDR2 YFSETQ. V lost 3 bases, J lost 0 bases, and 5 bases stayed unmatched. This CDR3 comprises 16 residues. The CDR3 here is CASSWGDSPTNEKLFF. The CDR3 nucleotides are TGCGCCAGCAGCTGGGGGGACAGCCCAACTAATGAAAAACTGTTTTTT.

The chain uses TRBV29-1 and TRBJ2-1; 10 nucleotides line up with TRBD2. The CDR3 contains 13 residues. V shed 7 bases and J 6 bases; nucleotides not matched to a gene: 6. Per germline, CDR1 SQVTM and CDR2 ANQGSEA. CDR3: CSASASGGNEQFF. The DNA for the CDR3 is TGCAGCGCCTCGGCTAGCGGGGGCAATGAGCAGTTCTTC.

In its sample, this clone was seen once. V usage is TRBV28 and J usage is TRBJ2-1; 10 bases agree with TRBD1. The CDR3 is made up of 16 amino acids. The V gene end was trimmed by 1 base and the J gene end by 7 bases; junction bases not matched to a gene: 7. Germline V gene data show CDR1 as MDHEN and CDR2 as SYDVKM. DNA for the CDR3: TGTGCCAGCAGTTTATCCCCGGGACAGGGGACGAATGAGCAGTTCTTC. Protein sequence: CASSLSPGQGTNEQFF. The full variable domain, rest sourced from reference TRBV28 and TRBJ2-1, is DVKVTQSSRYLVKRTGEKVFLECVQDMDHENMFWYRQDPGLGLRLIYFSYDVKMKEKGDIPEGYSVSREKKERFSLILESASTNQTSMYLCASSLSPGQGTNEQFFGPGTRLTVL.

This clone was observed a single time. The chain joins TRBV7-2 to TRBJ1-6; D is unresolved. The length of the CDR3 is 13 residues. Germline values: CDR1 SGHTA, CDR2 FQGNSA. V was clipped by 5 bases and J by 13 bases, with 15 bases between them. The CDR3, as DNA: TGTGCCAGCAGCCCCACCTCTCGGGTTCCCCTCCACTTT. Translated: CASSPTSRVPLHF.